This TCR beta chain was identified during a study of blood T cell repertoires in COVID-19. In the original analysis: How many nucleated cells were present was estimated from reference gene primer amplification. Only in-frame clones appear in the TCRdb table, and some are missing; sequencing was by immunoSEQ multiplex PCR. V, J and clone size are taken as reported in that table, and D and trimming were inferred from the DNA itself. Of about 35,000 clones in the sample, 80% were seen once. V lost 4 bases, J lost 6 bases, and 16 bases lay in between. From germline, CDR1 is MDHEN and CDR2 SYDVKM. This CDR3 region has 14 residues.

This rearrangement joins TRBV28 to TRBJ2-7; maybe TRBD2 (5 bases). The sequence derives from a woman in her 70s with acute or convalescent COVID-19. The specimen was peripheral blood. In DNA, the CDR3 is TGTGCCAGCAGTTCCCCCGGTCTAGCCCCCGAGCAGTACTTC. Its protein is CASSSPGLAPEQYF.